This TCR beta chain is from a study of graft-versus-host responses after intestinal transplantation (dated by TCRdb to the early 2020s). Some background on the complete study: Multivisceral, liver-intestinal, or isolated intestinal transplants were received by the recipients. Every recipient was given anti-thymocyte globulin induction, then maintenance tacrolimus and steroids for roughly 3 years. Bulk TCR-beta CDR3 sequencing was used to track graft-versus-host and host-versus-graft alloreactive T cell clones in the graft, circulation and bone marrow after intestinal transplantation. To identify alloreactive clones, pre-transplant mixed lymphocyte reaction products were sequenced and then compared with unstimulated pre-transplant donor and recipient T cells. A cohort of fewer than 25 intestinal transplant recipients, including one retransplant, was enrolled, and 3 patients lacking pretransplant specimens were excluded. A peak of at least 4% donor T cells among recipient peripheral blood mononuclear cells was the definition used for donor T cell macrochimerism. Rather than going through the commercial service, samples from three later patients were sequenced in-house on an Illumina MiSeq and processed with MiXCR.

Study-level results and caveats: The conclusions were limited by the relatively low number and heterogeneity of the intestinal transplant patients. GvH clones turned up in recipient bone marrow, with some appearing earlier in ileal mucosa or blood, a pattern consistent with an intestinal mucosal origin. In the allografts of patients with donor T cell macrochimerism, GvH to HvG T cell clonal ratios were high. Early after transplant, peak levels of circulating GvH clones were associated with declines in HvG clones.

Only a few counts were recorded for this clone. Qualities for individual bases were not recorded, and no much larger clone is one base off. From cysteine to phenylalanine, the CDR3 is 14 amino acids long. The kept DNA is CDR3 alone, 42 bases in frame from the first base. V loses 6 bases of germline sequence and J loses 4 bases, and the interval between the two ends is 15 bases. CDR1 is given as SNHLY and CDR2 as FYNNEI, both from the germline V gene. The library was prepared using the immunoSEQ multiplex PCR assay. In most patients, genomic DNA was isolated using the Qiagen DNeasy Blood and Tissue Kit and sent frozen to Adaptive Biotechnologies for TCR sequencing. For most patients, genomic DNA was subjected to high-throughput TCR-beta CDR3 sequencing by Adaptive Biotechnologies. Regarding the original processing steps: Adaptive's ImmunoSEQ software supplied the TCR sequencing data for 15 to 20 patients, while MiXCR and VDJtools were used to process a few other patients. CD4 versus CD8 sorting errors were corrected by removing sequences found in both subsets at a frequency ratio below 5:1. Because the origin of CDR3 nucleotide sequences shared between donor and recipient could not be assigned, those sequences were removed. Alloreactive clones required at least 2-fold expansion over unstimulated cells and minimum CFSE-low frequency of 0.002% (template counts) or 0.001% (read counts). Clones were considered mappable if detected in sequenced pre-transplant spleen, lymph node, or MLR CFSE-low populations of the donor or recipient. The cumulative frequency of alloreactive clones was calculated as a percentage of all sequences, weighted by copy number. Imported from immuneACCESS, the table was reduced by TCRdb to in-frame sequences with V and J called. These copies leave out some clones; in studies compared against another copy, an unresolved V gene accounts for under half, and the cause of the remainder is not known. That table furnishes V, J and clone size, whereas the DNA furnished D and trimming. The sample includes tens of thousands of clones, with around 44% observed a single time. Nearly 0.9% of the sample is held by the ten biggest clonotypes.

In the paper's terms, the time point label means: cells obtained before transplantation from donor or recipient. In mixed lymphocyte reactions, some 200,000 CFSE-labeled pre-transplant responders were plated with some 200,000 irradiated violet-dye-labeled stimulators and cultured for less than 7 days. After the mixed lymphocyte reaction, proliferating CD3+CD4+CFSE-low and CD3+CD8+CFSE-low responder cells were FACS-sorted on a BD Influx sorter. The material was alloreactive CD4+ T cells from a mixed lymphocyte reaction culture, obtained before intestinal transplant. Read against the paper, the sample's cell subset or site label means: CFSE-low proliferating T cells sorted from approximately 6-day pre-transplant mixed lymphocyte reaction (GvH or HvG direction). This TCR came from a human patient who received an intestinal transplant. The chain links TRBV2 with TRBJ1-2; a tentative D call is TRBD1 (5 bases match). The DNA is TGTGCCAGCAGGCTAGGGGTGGCAGGCTATGGCTACACCTTC. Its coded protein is CASRLGVAGYGYTF. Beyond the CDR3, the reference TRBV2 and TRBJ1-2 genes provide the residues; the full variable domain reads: EPEVTQTPSHQVTQMGQEVILRCVPISNHLYFYWYRQILGQKVEFLVSFYNNEISEKSEIFDDQFSVERPDGSNFTLKIRSTKLEDSAMYFCASRLGVAGYGYTFGSGTRLTVV.